These T cell receptor beta chains were read from a single sample in a study of blood T cell repertoires in COVID-19. Clones were read by immunoSEQ multiplex PCR, and TCRdb kept only the in-frame ones, dropping some. The sample lists nearly 35,000 clones, approximately 89% occurring once. Source material: peripheral blood. The receptor source for this set is a human donor in a cohort sampled during active COVID-19. Each CDR3 is given with its conserved first and last residue.

TRBJ1-2 TRBV16 CASSLLANYGYTF
TRBJ2-3 TRBV6-2/TRBV6-3 CASSYSTVDFSTDTQYF
TRBJ2-3 TRBV7-9 CASSLALAGYTDTQYF
TRBJ2-2 TRBV7-2 CASSFGQGDTGELFF
TRBJ1-6 TRBV5-8 CASSPGGGNSPLHF
TRBJ2-7 TRBV18 CASSQGASGYEQYF
TRBJ2-1 TRBV7-2 CASKLGGFSDEQFF
TRBJ2-7 TRBV19 CASRRTGAYEQYF
TRBJ1-5 TRBV24-1 CATNRGRTYDQPQHF
TRBJ2-7 TRBV24-1 CATGTGTGRYEQYF
TRBJ1-2 TRBV19 CASRSLDREDGYTF
TRBJ1-5 TRBV7-9 CASSLDRGGLRNQPQHF
TRBJ2-1 TRBV12-3/TRBV12-4 CASSQGLEQFF
TRBJ2-7 TRBV29-1 CSVGGGQGFRYEQYF
TRBJ1-2 TRBV5-4 CASSPRGANYGYTF
TRBJ2-1 TRBV6-2/TRBV6-3 CASSPPGGGSNEQFF
TRBJ2-2 TRBV16 CASSQYRETGELFF
TRBJ2-7 TRBV20-1 CSASRRGGADEQYF
TRBJ1-1 TRBV5-6 CASSSPEQDRLEAFF
TRBJ1-2 TRBV4-2 CASSQDRVGYGYTF
TRBJ1-2 TRBV4-3 CASSQGRGSGRYGYTF
TRBJ1-4 TRBV19 CASMRKGGATLSELFF
TRBJ2-7 TRBV5-4 CASSFQGEAYEQYF
TRBJ2-7 TRBV4-3 CASRQSYEQYF
TRBJ2-3 TRBV3-1/TRBV3-2 CASSLTTGSQEDTQYF
TRBJ2-7 TRBV4-2 CASSQGAGGYEQYF
TRBJ2-7 TRBV14 CASSRTSGGYEQYF
TRBJ2-7 TRBV3-1/TRBV3-2 CASSQEWESTYEQYF
TRBJ2-1 TRBV18 CASSPNYNEQFF
TRBJ1-2 TRBV12-3/TRBV12-4 CASSLQGSGYTF
TRBJ2-3 TRBV4-3 CASSPTRGGRTQYF
TRBJ1-1 TRBV5-6 CASSARDRIKNTEAFF
TRBJ1-2 TRBV7-2 CASSMGGWGRHGYTF
TRBJ2-3 TRBV3-1/TRBV3-2 CASSQDPVKAGGTDTQYF
TRBJ1-6 TRBV18 CASSPPGQGQTNSPLHF
TRBJ2-2 TRBV6-5 CASAGPNTGELFF
TRBJ2-1 TRBV7-9 CASTTLRDRGNEQFF
TRBJ2-1 TRBV5-1 CASSLDRPDRDEQFF
TRBJ2-7 TRBV6-5 CASSRQGPYEQYF
TRBJ2-7 TRBV7-2 CASSVKRTGAHEQYF
TRBJ1-1 TRBV6-5 CASSYSTGADTEAFF
TRBJ2-2 TRBV6-5 CASSDSSANTGELFF
TRBJ2-5 TRBV24-1 CATSDQTGGDEETQYF
TRBJ1-3 TRBV7-9 CASSRTGDMAGNTIYF
TRBJ1-3 TRBV28 CASREGGDGNTIYF
TRBJ2-3 TRBV7-2 CASSWLQRGGQDTQYF
TRBJ2-7 TRBV10-1 CASSESGTRVIEQYF
TRBJ1-1 TRBV7-2 CASSLGQGLNTEAFF
TRBJ2-2 TRBV4-3 CASSQDRGLPGELFF
TRBJ1-4 TRBV11-2 CASSLEGRTNEKLFF